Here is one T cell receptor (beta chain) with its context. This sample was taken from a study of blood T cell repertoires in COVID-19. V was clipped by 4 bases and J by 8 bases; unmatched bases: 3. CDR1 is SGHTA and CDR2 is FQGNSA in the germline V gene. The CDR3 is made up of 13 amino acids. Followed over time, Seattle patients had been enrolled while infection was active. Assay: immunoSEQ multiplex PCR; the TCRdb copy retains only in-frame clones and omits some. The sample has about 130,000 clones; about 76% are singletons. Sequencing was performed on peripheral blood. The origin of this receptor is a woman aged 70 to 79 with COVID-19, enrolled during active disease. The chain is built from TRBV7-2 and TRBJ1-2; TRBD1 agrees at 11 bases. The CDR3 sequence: CASSSDRGLGYTF. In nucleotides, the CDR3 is TGTGCCAGCAGCTCGGACAGGGGGCTCGGCTACACCTTC.